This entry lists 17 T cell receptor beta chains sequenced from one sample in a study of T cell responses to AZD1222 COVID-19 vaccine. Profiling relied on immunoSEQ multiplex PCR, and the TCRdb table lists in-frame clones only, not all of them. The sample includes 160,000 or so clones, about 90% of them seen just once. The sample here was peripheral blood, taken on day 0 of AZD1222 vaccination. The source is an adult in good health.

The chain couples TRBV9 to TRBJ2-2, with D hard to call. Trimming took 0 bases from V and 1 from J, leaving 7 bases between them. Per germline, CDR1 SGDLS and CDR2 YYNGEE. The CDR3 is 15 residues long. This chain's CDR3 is CASSVGQVNTGELFF. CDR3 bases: TGTGCCAGCAGCGTAGGGCAGGTGAACACCGGGGAGCTGTTTTTT. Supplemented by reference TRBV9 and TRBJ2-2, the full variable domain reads DSGVTQTPKHLITATGQRVTLRCSPRSGDLSVYWYQQSLDQGLQFLIQYYNGEERAKGNILERFSAQQFPDLHSELNLSSLELGDSALYFCASSVGQVNTGELFFGEGSRLTVL.

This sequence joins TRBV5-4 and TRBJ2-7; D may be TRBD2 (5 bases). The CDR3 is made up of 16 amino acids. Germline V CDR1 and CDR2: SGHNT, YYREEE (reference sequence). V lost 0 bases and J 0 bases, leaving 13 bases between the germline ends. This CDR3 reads CASSLAGLGSSYEQYF. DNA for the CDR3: TGTGCCAGCAGCTTGGCCGGCCTGGGGAGCTCCTACGAGCAGTACTTC.

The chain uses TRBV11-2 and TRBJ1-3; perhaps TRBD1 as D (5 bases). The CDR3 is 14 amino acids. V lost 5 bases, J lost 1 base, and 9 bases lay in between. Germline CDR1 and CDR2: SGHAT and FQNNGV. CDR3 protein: CASSGGSSGNTIYF. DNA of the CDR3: TGTGCCAGCAGCGGGGGGAGTTCTGGAAACACCATATATTTT.

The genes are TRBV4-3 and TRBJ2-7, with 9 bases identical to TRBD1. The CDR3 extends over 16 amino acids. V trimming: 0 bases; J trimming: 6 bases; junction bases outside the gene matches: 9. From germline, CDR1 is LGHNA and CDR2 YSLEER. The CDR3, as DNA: TGCGCCAGCAGCCAAGATCTTGCCGGGACAGGGTCCGAGCAGTACTTC. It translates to CASSQDLAGTGSEQYF.

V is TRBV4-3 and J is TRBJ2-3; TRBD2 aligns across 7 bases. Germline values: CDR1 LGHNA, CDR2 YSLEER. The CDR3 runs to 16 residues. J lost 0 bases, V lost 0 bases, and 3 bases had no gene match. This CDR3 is CASSQERRGSTDTQYF. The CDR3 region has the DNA TGCGCCAGCAGCCAAGAACGGCGGGGGAGCACAGATACGCAGTATTTT.

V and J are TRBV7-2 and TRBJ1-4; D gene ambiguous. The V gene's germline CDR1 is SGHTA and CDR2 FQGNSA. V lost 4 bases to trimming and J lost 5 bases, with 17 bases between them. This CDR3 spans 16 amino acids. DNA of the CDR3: TGTGCCAGCAGCTCCGACCCCGGGCGGAAAAATGAAAAACTGTTTTTT. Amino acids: CASSSDPGRKNEKLFF.

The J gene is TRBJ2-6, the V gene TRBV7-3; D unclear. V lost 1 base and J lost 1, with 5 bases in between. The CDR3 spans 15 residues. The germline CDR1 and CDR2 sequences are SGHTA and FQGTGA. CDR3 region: CASSLRQSGANVLTF. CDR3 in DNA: TGTGCCAGCAGCTTAAGACAATCTGGGGCCAACGTCCTGACTTTC.

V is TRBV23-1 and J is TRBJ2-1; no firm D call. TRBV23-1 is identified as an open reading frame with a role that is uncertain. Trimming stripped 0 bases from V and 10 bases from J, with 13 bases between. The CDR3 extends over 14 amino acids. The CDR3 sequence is CASSQSPRAPEQFF. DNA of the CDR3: TGCGCCAGCAGTCAATCGCCGAGAGCCCCCGAGCAGTTCTTC.

CDR3 coding DNA: TGTGCCACCAGCCGCCATTCAGTCGGGAGAGCCGGTGAAAAACTGTTTTTT. It codes for CATSRHSVGRAGEKLFF. The chain employs TRBV15 and TRBJ1-4; D call uncertain. CDR1 is LNHNV, CDR2 YYDKDF, per germline (reference sequence). Trimming cost V 5 bases and J 7 bases, with 23 bases left between them. The CDR3 loop spans 17 amino acids.

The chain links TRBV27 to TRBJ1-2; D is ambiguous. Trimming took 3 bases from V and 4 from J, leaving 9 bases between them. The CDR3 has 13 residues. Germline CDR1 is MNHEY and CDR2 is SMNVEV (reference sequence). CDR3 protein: CASSFRETYGYTF. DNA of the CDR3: TGTGCCAGCAGTTTCCGGGAAACCTATGGCTACACCTTC.

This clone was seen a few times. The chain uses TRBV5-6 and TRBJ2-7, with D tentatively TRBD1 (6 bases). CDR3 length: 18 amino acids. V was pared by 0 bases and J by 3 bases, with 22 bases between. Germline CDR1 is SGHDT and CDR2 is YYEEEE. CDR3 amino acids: CASSLAGPGAQANYEQYF. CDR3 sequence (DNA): TGTGCCAGCAGCTTGGCGGGCCCAGGGGCCCAAGCTAACTACGAGCAGTACTTC.

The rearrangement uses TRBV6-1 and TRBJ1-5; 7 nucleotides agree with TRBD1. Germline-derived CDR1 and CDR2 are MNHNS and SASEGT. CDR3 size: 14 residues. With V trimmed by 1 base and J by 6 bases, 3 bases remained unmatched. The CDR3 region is CASSEDRGPQPQHF. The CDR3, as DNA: TGTGCCAGCAGTGAAGACAGGGGCCCTCAGCCCCAGCATTTT.

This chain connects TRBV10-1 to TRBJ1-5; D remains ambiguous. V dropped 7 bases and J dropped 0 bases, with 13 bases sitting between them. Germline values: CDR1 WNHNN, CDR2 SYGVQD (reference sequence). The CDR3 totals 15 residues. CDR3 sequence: CASTQGEDSNQPQHF. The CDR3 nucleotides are TGCGCCAGCACCCAAGGCGAGGATAGCAATCAGCCCCAGCATTTT.

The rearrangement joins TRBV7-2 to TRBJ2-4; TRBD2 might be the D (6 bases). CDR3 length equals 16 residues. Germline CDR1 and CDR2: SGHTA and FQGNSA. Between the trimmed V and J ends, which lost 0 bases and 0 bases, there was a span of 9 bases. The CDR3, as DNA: TGTGCCAGCAGCTTAGCAGGGGACTTAGCCAAAAACATTCAGTACTTC. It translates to CASSLAGDLAKNIQYF. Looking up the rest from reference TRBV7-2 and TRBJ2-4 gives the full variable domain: GAGVSQSPSNKVTEKGKDVELRCDPISGHTALYWYRQSLGQGLEFLIYFQGNSAPDKSGLPSDRFSAERTGGSVSTLTIQRTQQEDSAVYLCASSLAGDLAKNIQYFGAGTRLSVL.

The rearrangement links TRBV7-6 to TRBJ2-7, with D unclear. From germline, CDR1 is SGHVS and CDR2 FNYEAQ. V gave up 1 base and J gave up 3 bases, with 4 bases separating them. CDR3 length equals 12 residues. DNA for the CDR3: TGTGCCAGCAGCTTAGGGAGCTACGAGCAGTACTTC. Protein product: CASSLGSYEQYF.

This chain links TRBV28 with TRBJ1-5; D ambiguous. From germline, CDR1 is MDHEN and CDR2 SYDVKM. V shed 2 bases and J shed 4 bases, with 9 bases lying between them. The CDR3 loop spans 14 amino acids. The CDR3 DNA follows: TGTGCCAGCAGTTTAGCGTTCGATAATCAGCCCCAGCATTTT. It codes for CASSLAFDNQPQHF.

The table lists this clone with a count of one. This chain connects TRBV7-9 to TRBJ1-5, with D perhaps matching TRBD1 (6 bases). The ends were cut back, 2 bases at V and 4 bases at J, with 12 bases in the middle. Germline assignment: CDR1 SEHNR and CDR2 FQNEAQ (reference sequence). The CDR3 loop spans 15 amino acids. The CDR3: CASSLYGGRNQPQHF. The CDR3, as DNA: TGTGCCAGCAGCTTATATGGGGGCCGGAATCAGCCCCAGCATTTT.